A single T cell receptor (beta chain) is shown here with its context. Its antigen is unidentified. The method was immunoSEQ multiplex PCR; TCRdb's version includes in-frame clones alone and lacks a portion of them. The sample lists around 70,000 clones, under 95% occurring once. This entry belongs to a study of OX40 agonist ivuxolimab in advanced cancers. Regarding the study as a whole: Blood T cells, both CD4+ and CD8+, expanded clonally by week 6 at 0.1 to 3.0 mg/kg. Antigen specificity remained undetermined for the expanded peripheral T cells. Partial responders at 0.1-3.0 mg/kg showed near-lowest clonal expansion.

Germline CDR1 SGDLS, CDR2 YYNGEE. The CDR3 has 16 residues. The trim removed 0 bases at V and 9 bases at J, leaving 10 bases unmatched. The source was CD4+ or CD8+ T cells sorted from blood, collected in a trial of the OX40 agonist ivuxolimab. The clonotype was recovered from an adult with an advanced solid tumor such as melanoma, head and neck, liver or kidney cancer. This sequence joins TRBV9 and TRBJ2-3, with 10 bases that match TRBD2. Here the CDR3 reads CASSVASSGRLGTQYF. The DNA of the CDR3 is TGTGCCAGCAGCGTAGCCTCTAGCGGGAGATTGGGCACGCAGTATTTT. The full variable domain, completed using reference TRBV9 and TRBJ2-3, is DSGVTQTPKHLITATGQRVTLRCSPRSGDLSVYWYQQSLDQGLQFLIQYYNGEERAKGNILERFSAQQFPDLHSELNLSSLELGDSALYFCASSVASSGRLGTQYFGPGTRLTVL.